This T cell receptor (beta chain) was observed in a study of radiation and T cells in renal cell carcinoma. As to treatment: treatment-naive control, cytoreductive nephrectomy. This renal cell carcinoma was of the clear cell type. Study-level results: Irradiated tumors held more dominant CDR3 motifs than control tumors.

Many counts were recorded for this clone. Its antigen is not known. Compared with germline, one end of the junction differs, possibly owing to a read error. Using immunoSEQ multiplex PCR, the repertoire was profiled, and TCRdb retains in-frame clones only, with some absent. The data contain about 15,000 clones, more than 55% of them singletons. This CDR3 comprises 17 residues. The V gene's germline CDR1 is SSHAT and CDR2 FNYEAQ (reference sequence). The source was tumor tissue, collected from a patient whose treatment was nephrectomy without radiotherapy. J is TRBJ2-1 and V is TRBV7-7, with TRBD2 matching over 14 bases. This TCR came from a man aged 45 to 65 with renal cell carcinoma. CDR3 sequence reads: CASSPGTSGSSYNEQFF. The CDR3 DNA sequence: TGTGCTAGCAGCCCCGGGACTAGCGGGAGCTCCTACAATGAGCAGTTCTTC.